This T cell receptor (beta chain) was obtained from a study of blood T cell repertoires in COVID-19. In the study overall: The cDNA or gDNA used as material had been derived from T cells, B-cell-depleted T cells, or PBMCs.

Repertoires were generated with immunoSEQ multiplex PCR, while TCRdb's copy carries only in-frame clones and drops some. The sample has some 200,000 clones, more than 70% seen once; the top ten hold 7.4%. Participants were aged about 18 to 95 years, lived in 25 or so US areas, and enrolled virtually. Cohort allocation depended upon clinical history that participants reported. Germline V gene lookup returns CDR1 LNHDA and CDR2 SQIVND (reference sequence). The V gene lost 4 bases and the J gene lost 6 bases, with 9 bases spanning the gap. The CDR3 sequence is 12 residues long. The sequence came from a woman aged 40 to 49 with acute COVID-19. The specimen was PBMCs or T cells enriched from blood (not recorded which). This sequence joins TRBV19 and TRBJ1-1, with D tentatively TRBD1 (5 bases). CDR3 amino acids: CASSKGYAEAFF. In nucleotides, the CDR3 is TGTGCCAGTAGTAAGGGGTACGCTGAAGCTTTCTTT.